These 12 T cell receptor beta chains originate from one sample sequenced in a study of shared clonotypes between healthy human individuals. Sequencing was performed with immunoSEQ multiplex PCR; in TCRdb, only in-frame clones are kept and a portion is missing. The profile covers approximately 120,000 clones, with 55% to 70% appearing a single time and roughly 24% taken by the ten largest. Specimen: memory CD8+ T cells sorted from blood. Subset meaning: CD45RO+ cells pooled with CCR7-negative TemRA cells. The receptor source for this set is a woman aged 25 to 39 in good health.

This sequence joins TRBV2 and TRBJ1-2; weak D call: TRBD1 (5 bases). The germline V and J ends were trimmed by 8 bases and 4 bases, with 23 bases remaining between them. The CDR3 totals 16 residues. Germline V CDR1 and CDR2: SNHLY, FYNNEI. In DNA, the CDR3 is TGTGCCAGCTACGGGACCCCGAATCGGATAACCTATGGCTACACCTTC. This gives the protein CASYGTPNRITYGYTF.

V gene TRBV29-1 combines with J gene TRBJ2-7, with D tentatively TRBD1 (6 bases). Germline V gene sequence: CDR1 SQVTM, CDR2 ANQGSEA. The V end was cut by 6 bases, the J end by 4 bases, with 16 bases between. The CDR3 is 13 residues long. In DNA, the CDR3 is TGCAGCGTGTGCCTTGGGACATCGTACGAGCAGTACTTC. It encodes CSVCLGTSYEQYF.

This chain uses TRBV5-1 with TRBJ1-5; D is uncertain. The CDR3 is 15 amino acids. In germline, CDR1 is SGHRS, CDR2 YFSETQ. V was clipped by 5 bases and J by 1 base, with 13 bases between them. Here the CDR3 DNA reads TGCGCCAGCAGAATATCAAGGGAAAGCAATCAGCCCCAGCATTTT. Its protein is CASRISRESNQPQHF.

V is TRBV6-1 and J is TRBJ2-7; possible D gene TRBD2, 6 bases. This CDR3 has 15 amino acids. Trimming left V 1 base short and J 3 bases short, with 13 bases between. Per germline, CDR1 MNHNS and CDR2 SASEGT. The CDR3 DNA reads as TGTGCCAGCAGTGAAGAGAGGGGACTCTACTACGAGCAGTACTTC. Translated, it gives CASSEERGLYYEQYF.

CDR3 coding DNA: TGTGCCAGCAGCCAAACGACAGGGGAGTACGGCTACACCTTC. Its protein product is CASSQTTGEYGYTF. V usage is TRBV16 and J usage is TRBJ1-2, with TRBD1 identical over 8 bases. Germline CDR1 is KGHSY and CDR2 is FQNENV. Unmatched junction bases numbered 7, after V lost 2 bases and J lost 8 bases. The CDR3 covers 14 residues.

This clone was detected only a few times. The chain uses TRBV2 and TRBJ1-1; D not certain. The CDR3 has 14 residues. Trimming took 7 bases from V and 8 from J, leaving 20 bases between them. From germline, CDR1 is SNHLY and CDR2 FYNNEI. The CDR3 DNA follows: TGTGCCAGCAACTTTCAGTCTGACATTGCAGAAGCTTTCTTT. Translated, it gives CASNFQSDIAEAFF.

V gene TRBV27 combines with J gene TRBJ2-2, with D tentatively TRBD2 (6 bases). Trimming took 6 bases from V and 6 from J, leaving 20 bases between them. CDR1 MNHEY and CDR2 SMNVEV come from the germline V gene (reference sequence). The length of the CDR3 is 16 residues. CDR3 nucleotides: TGTGCCAGCAGCCCCCGGGGTGTGGAGGGTGCCGGGGAGCTGTTTTTT. The encoded protein is CASSPRGVEGAGELFF.

This clone was detected once. The chain employs TRBV2 and TRBJ2-2; perhaps TRBD2 as D (5 bases). V was pared by 6 bases and J by 0 bases, with 8 bases between. The CDR3 has 14 residues. Germline CDR1 reads SNHLY; CDR2 reads FYNNEI. The CDR3 DNA sequence: TGTGCCAGCAGGCGGACTGCGAACACCGGGGAGCTGTTTTTT. It yields the protein CASRRTANTGELFF.

The chain carries TRBV28 and TRBJ2-2; D not certain. V dropped 5 bases and J dropped 4 bases, with 14 bases sitting between them. Germline V gene lookup returns CDR1 MDHEN and CDR2 SYDVKM. The CDR3 length is 15 residues. This CDR3 is CASSDVWAFTGELFF. The CDR3 DNA sequence: TGTGCCAGCAGTGACGTTTGGGCCTTCACCGGGGAGCTGTTTTTT.

The chain is built from TRBV29-1 and TRBJ2-1; no definite D call. The CDR3 is made up of 12 amino acids. V was cut by 0 bases and J by 5 bases, with 5 bases left in between. Per the germline V gene, CDR1 is SQVTM and CDR2 is ANQGSEA. The CDR3, as DNA: TGCAGCGTTGAAGACGGAAACAATGAGCAGTTCTTC. Protein sequence: CSVEDGNNEQFF.

The chain joins TRBV6-1 to TRBJ1-1; D possibly corresponds to TRBD1 (5 bases). V lost 3 bases and J 6 bases, leaving 23 bases between the germline ends. The CDR3 is made up of 17 amino acids. CDR1 and CDR2 from the germline V gene are MNHNS and SASEGT. The CDR3 loop reads CASSEGVPGLGGSEAFF. The CDR3 DNA follows: TGTGCCAGCAGTGAGGGGGTTCCGGGACTAGGAGGCTCTGAAGCTTTCTTT.

The genes are TRBV27 and TRBJ2-7; 11 positions match TRBD1. This CDR3 has 14 amino acids. Germline V CDR1 and CDR2: MNHEY, SMNVEV (reference sequence). Trimming at V came to 8 bases and at J to 4 bases, leaving 7 bases not matched to a gene. For the CDR3, the DNA is TGTGCCAGCTCCCGGACAGGGGGCAGGTACGAGCAGTACTTC. This encodes CASSRTGGRYEQYF.